A single sample gave rise to the 4 T cell receptor beta chains below, sequenced in a study of blood T cell repertoires in COVID-19. The method was immunoSEQ multiplex PCR; TCRdb's version includes in-frame clones alone and lacks a portion of them. Among 240,000 or so clones listed, 88% were seen once. Sequencing used peripheral blood. These receptors all stem from a woman between 40 and 55 years old who had recovered from COVID-19.

In this sample, this clone turned up once. V gene TRBV7-9 combines with J gene TRBJ1-2, with a tentative D call TRBD1 (6 bases). V lost 11 bases and J 2 bases, leaving 21 bases between the germline ends. Looked up from germline, CDR1 is SEHNR and CDR2 is FQNEAQ (reference sequence). The CDR3 extends over 15 amino acids. DNA of the CDR3: TGTGCCGGGAGGGGAATAAGGGACAACAACTATGGCTACACCTTC. Protein product: CAGRGIRDNNYGYTF.

J is TRBJ2-1 and V is TRBV14, with TRBD2 matching over 9 bases. After removal of 3 bases from V and 7 bases from J, the junction contained 19 bases not matched to a gene. The CDR3 has 19 residues. Germline assignment: CDR1 SGHDN and CDR2 FVKESK. The CDR3 loop is CASSHVGRDRLAAKNEQFF. CDR3 DNA sequence: TGTGCCAGCAGCCATGTCGGGCGCGATCGACTAGCGGCAAAGAATGAGCAGTTCTTC.

This chain links TRBV30 with TRBJ2-1; 14 bases match TRBD2. Germline values: CDR1 GTSNPN, CDR2 SVGIG (reference sequence). V trimming: 3 bases; J trimming: 15 bases; junction bases outside the gene matches: 10. The CDR3 consists of 14 residues. As DNA, the CDR3 is TGTGCCTGGAGCCTGGGGGGACTAGCGGGAGTTCCGTTCTTC. It codes for CAWSLGGLAGVPFF.

The chain links TRBV6-4 to TRBJ1-1, with D unresolved. V was cut by 0 bases and J by 2 bases, with 16 bases left in between. Germline V lookup: CDR1 MRHNA, CDR2 SNTAGT. The CDR3 has 17 residues. CDR3 region: CASSDSLPRGSNTEAFF. CDR3 DNA: TGTGCCAGCAGTGACTCCCTCCCGCGGGGATCAAACACTGAAGCTTTCTTT.